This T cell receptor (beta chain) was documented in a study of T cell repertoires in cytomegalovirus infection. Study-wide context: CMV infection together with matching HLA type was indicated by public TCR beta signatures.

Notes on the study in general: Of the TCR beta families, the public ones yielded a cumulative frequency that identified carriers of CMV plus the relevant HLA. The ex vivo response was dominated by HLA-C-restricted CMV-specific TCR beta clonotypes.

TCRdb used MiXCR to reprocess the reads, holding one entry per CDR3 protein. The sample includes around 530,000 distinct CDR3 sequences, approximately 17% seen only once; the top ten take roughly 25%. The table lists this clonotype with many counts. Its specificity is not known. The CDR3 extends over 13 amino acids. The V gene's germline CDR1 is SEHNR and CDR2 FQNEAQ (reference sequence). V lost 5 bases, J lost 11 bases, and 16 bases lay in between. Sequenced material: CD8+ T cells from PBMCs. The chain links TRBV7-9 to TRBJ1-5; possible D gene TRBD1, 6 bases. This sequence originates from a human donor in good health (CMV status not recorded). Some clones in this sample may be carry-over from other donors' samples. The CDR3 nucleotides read TGTGCCAGCAGCCCGCAGGGGAATGAAGCCCAGCATTTT. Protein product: CASSPQGNEAQHF.